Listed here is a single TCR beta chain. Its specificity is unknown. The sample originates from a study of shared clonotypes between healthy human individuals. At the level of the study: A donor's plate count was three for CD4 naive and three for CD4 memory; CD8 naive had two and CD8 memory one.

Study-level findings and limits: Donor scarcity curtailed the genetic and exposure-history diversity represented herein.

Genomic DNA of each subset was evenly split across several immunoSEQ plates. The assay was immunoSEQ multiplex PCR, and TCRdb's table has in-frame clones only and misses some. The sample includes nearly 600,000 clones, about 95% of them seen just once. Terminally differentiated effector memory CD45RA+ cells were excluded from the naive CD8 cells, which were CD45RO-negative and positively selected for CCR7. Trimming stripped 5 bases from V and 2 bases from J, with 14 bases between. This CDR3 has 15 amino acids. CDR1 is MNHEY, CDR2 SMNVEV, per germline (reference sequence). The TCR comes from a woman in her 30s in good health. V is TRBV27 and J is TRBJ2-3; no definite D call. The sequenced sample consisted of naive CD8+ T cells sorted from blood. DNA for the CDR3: TGTGCCAGCAGTCCCCACCCGGCATCCACAGATACGCAGTATTTT. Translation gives CASSPHPASTDTQYF.